The source of this T cell receptor (beta chain) is a study of PD-1 blockade in mismatch repair-deficient tumors. General observations from the study: After pembrolizumab, tumor-resident clones rose rapidly, then generally contracted before radiologic responses.

The germline gives CDR1 MNHNY, CDR2 SVGAGI (reference sequence). Between the trimmed V and J ends, which lost 5 bases and 2 bases, there was a span of 18 bases. There are 16 residues in the CDR3. Method: immunoSEQ multiplex PCR; TCRdb's copy keeps in-frame clones and lacks some. The sample has about 49,000 clones, 77% seen once. As to this clone: What it recognizes is unknown.

TCRs were sequenced from a few patients responding to pembrolizumab. Sample: PBMCs, taken before pembrolizumab treatment. The receptor was isolated from an adult with mismatch repair-deficient cancer. The chain is built from TRBV6-6 and TRBJ2-5, with D possibly being TRBD1 (6 bases). The CDR3 sequence: CASSGKTGTPQETQYF. CDR3 nucleotide sequence: TGTGCCAGCAGTGGAAAGACCGGGACACCGCAAGAGACCCAGTACTTC.